This TCR beta chain was retrieved from a study of T-cell memory formation after mild COVID-19. The sample holds a few counts of this clonotype. TCRdb used MiXCR to reprocess the 5' RACE reads, holding one entry per CDR3 protein. The data contain 150,000 or so distinct CDR3 sequences, 11% of them singletons. Germline V gene sequence: CDR1 SEHNR, CDR2 FQNEAQ (reference sequence). The CDR3 totals 16 residues. The germline V and J ends were trimmed by 5 bases and 0 bases, with 13 bases remaining between them. This sequence joins TRBV7-9 and TRBJ2-2; D possibly matches TRBD1 or TRBD2 (5 bases each). This receptor was obtained from a man aged 18 to 29 who had mild COVID-19 (a few samples of this study predate the infection). Cell type and time point are not known. The sequencing input was PBMCs or a T cell subset sorted from them (not recorded which). This chain's CDR3 is CASSAHEGSNTGELFF. The CDR3 DNA sequence: TGTGCCAGCAGCGCCCACGAGGGGTCGAACACCGGGGAGCTGTTTTTT.